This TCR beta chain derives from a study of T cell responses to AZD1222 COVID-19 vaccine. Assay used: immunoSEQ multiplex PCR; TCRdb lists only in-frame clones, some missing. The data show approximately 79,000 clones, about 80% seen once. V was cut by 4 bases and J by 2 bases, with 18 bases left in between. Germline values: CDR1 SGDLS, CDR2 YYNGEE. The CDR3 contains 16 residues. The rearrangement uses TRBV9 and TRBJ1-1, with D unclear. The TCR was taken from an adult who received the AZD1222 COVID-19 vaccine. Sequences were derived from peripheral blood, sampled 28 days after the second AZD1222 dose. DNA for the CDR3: TGTGCCAGCAGCCCCTCCCTAGGGCAGGCAAACACTGAAGCTTTCTTT. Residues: CASSPSLGQANTEAFF.